The 23 T cell receptor beta chains below were found in one sample sequenced in a study of shared clonotypes between healthy human individuals. CD45RO-negative, CCR7-selected cells formed the naive CD8 fraction, which excluded terminally differentiated effector memory CD45RA+ cells. Clones were read by immunoSEQ multiplex PCR, and TCRdb kept only the in-frame ones, dropping some. Of around 2,000,000 clones listed, about 95% were seen once; the top ten hold more than 0.95%. Specimen: naive CD8+ T cells sorted from blood. The origin of the receptors is a man between 18 and 35 years old in good health.

For this clone: At the DNA level, this CDR3 is encoded by other sequences in the same sample as well. The chain joins TRBV27 to TRBJ2-5, with D hard to call. Looked up from germline, CDR1 is MNHEY and CDR2 is SMNVEV (reference sequence). The CDR3 spans 13 residues. Trimming took 2 bases from V and 5 from J, leaving 9 bases between them. CDR3 protein: CASSLIRGETQYF. The CDR3 DNA follows: TGTGCCAGCAGTTTAATACGTGGTGAGACCCAGTACTTC.

This sequence joins TRBV12-5 and TRBJ1-2; D gene unclear. Deletions cut 8 bases from V and 3 bases from J, with 19 bases between. The CDR3 is made up of 15 amino acids. Per the germline V gene, CDR1 is LGHNT and CDR2 is FRNRAP. CDR3 bases: TGTGCTAGTCTGGGGAGGGAAAAAGAACACTATGGCTACACCTTC. Amino acid sequence: CASLGREKEHYGYTF.

The V and J genes are TRBV28 and TRBJ1-5; 8 nucleotides match TRBD1. Germline CDR1 MDHEN, CDR2 SYDVKM. Unmatched junction bases numbered 10, after V lost 4 bases and J lost 5 bases. CDR3 length equals 16 residues. The CDR3 bases are TGTGCCAGCAGTTCCTCTCGACAGGGGCCTTATCAGCCCCAGCATTTT. Its protein product is CASSSSRQGPYQPQHF.

The chain combines TRBV6-5 with TRBJ2-5; 9 nucleotides line up with TRBD2. Per the germline V gene, CDR1 is MNHEY and CDR2 is SVGAGI. The CDR3 runs 16 residues. Trimming took 0 bases from V and 3 from J; bases not matched to a gene: 5. CDR3: CASSYSTSGWEETQYF. The CDR3 DNA is TGTGCCAGCAGTTACTCGACTAGCGGTTGGGAAGAGACCCAGTACTTC.

On this clone: This same CDR3 is encoded by further DNA sequences in the sample. The chain couples TRBV11-2 to TRBJ1-1; D is perhaps TRBD1 (6 bases). Germline CDR1 SGHAT, CDR2 FQNNGV. Trimming pared 1 base from V and 0 bases from J, leaving 9 bases between. This CDR3 region has 15 residues. The CDR3 loop reads CASSLVAGVNTEAFF. Written as DNA, the CDR3 is TGTGCCAGCAGCTTAGTTGCAGGGGTGAACACTGAAGCTTTCTTT.

V is TRBV7-9 and J is TRBJ1-1; D possibly corresponds to TRBD1 (6 bases). V lost 5 bases, J lost 6 bases, and 13 bases lay in between. Germline V gene lookup returns CDR1 SEHNR and CDR2 FQNEAQ (reference sequence). The CDR3 has 13 residues. The CDR3 region has the DNA TGTGCCAGCAGCCCGGGACAATTCTCTGAAGCTTTCTTT. Translation gives CASSPGQFSEAFF.

The chain recombines TRBV19 with TRBJ2-1; D is uncertain. V dropped 8 bases and J dropped 8 bases, with 19 bases sitting between them. The CDR3 runs 14 residues. CDR1 LNHDA and CDR2 SQIVND come from the germline V gene (reference sequence). CDR3 loop: CASRHYWASDEQFF. The CDR3 DNA follows: TGTGCCAGTCGCCACTATTGGGCTTCGGATGAGCAGTTCTTC.

This chain joins TRBV28 and TRBJ2-2; tentative D call: TRBD1 (6 bases). Trimming removed 3 bases from V and 3 bases from J, with 11 bases in between. The CDR3 runs 15 residues. From germline, CDR1 is MDHEN and CDR2 SYDVKM. The CDR3 reads CASSFWGLYTGELFF. As DNA, the CDR3 is TGTGCCAGCAGTTTTTGGGGGCTGTACACCGGGGAGCTGTTTTTT.

The chain carries TRBV9 and TRBJ2-7; D is unclear. V lost 0 bases and J lost 0, with 10 bases in between. Germline CDR1 and CDR2: SGDLS and YYNGEE. CDR3 length: 15 residues. CDR3 sequence: CASSVGSVSSYEQYF. CDR3 DNA: TGTGCCAGCAGCGTAGGAAGCGTCAGCTCCTACGAGCAGTACTTC.

V usage is TRBV4-2 and J usage is TRBJ2-2, with unresolved D. V was pared by 0 bases and J by 6 bases, with 8 bases between. CDR1 and CDR2 from the germline V gene are LGHNA and YNFKEQ. This CDR3 is built from 14 residues. The CDR3 DNA reads TGTGCCAGCAGCCAAGATGTGGGTGCCGGGGAGCTGTTTTTT. It codes for CASSQDVGAGELFF.

The CDR3 nucleotides are TGCGCCAGCAGCCAGAAACCGGGCCAGAGCTCCTACGAGCAGTACTTC. Translating gives CASSQKPGQSSYEQYF. The chain employs TRBV4-1 and TRBJ2-7, with D hard to call. This CDR3 contains 16 residues. CDR1 MGHRA and CDR2 YSYEKL come from the germline V gene. Trimming left V 3 bases short and J 0 bases short, with 15 bases between.

This chain connects TRBV9 to TRBJ2-7, with TRBD2 matching 10 bases. In germline, CDR1 is SGDLS, CDR2 YYNGEE. V was clipped by 4 bases and J by 4 bases; unmatched bases: 11. CDR3 length: 16 amino acids. This CDR3 reads CASSPDVGLAPYEQYF. In DNA, the CDR3 is TGTGCCAGCAGCCCTGACGTGGGACTAGCGCCATACGAGCAGTACTTC. The full variable domain, with the rest looked up from reference TRBV9 and TRBJ2-7, is DSGVTQTPKHLITATGQRVTLRCSPRSGDLSVYWYQQSLDQGLQFLIQYYNGEERAKGNILERFSAQQFPDLHSELNLSSLELGDSALYFCASSPDVGLAPYEQYFGPGTRLTVT.

The chain joins TRBV5-4 to TRBJ2-3; 11 nucleotides agree with TRBD2. Germline V gene sequence: CDR1 SGHNT, CDR2 YYREEE (reference sequence). The V gene end was trimmed by 4 bases and the J gene end by 3 bases; junction bases not matched to a gene: 7. The length of the CDR3 is 16 residues. CDR3 DNA sequence: TGTGCCAGCAGCGTTAGCGGGGGGGCAGAGACAGATACGCAGTATTTT. This gives the protein CASSVSGGAETDTQYF.

The chain employs TRBV9 and TRBJ2-5; 10 bases match TRBD1. The CDR3 sequence is 15 residues long. V shed 4 bases and J 5 bases; nucleotides not matched to a gene: 8. Germline values: CDR1 SGDLS, CDR2 YYNGEE. Here the CDR3 DNA reads TGTGCCAGCAGCCCGCGGACAGGGGGTGGTGAGACCCAGTACTTC. As protein: CASSPRTGGGETQYF.

The chain employs TRBV10-3 and TRBJ2-5, with TRBD2 as a possible D gene (5 bases). Trimming stripped 4 bases from V and 1 base from J, with 10 bases between. Germline values: CDR1 ENHRY, CDR2 SYGVKD. The CDR3 runs to 14 residues. The CDR3 loop reads CAISVEGPQETQYF. The DNA for the CDR3 is TGTGCCATCAGTGTCGAGGGCCCCCAAGAGACCCAGTACTTC.

The chain carries TRBV7-9 and TRBJ2-5; the D gene is possibly TRBD1 (6 bases). Germline V lookup: CDR1 SEHNR, CDR2 FQNEAQ (reference sequence). The CDR3 has 16 amino acids. Trimming removed 5 bases from V and 3 bases from J, with 19 bases in between. CDR3 residues: CASSQPQGYGEETQYF. For the CDR3, the DNA is TGTGCCAGCAGCCAACCCCAGGGGTATGGAGAAGAGACCCAGTACTTC.

The chain is built from TRBV7-9 and TRBJ2-7; 7 bases map to TRBD1. Germline trimming cut 3 bases from V and 3 bases from J; bases unmatched to any gene: 8. Germline-derived CDR1 and CDR2 are SEHNR and FQNEAQ (reference sequence). This CDR3 has 15 residues. This CDR3 is CASSFRPGTDYEQYF. For the CDR3, the DNA is TGTGCCAGCAGCTTTAGACCAGGGACAGACTACGAGCAGTACTTC.

This clone came up once. The chain couples TRBV2 to TRBJ1-1; 10 bases map to TRBD1. Germline CDR1 SNHLY, CDR2 FYNNEI. The V and J ends lost 6 bases and 5 bases, in that order; junction bases with no gene match: 12. This CDR3 has 16 residues. CDR3 sequence reads: CASRARDRGRETEAFF. The CDR3, as DNA: TGTGCCAGCAGGGCCCGGGACAGGGGACGTGAGACTGAAGCTTTCTTT. The full variable domain, its missing parts supplied by reference TRBV2 and TRBJ1-1, is EPEVTQTPSHQVTQMGQEVILRCVPISNHLYFYWYRQILGQKVEFLVSFYNNEISEKSEIFDDQFSVERPDGSNFTLKIRSTKLEDSAMYFCASRARDRGRETEAFFGQGTRLTVV.

The genes are TRBV6-4 and TRBJ1-6; D is uncertain. Trimming took 4 bases from V and 7 from J, leaving 14 bases between them. The CDR3 is 15 amino acids. Germline CDR1 reads MRHNA; CDR2 reads SNTAGT. In nucleotides, the CDR3 is TGTGCCAGCAGTGTGAAGGGAGGAATGAATTCACCCCTCCACTTT. It codes for CASSVKGGMNSPLHF.

V gene TRBV6-5 combines with J gene TRBJ2-7; TRBD1 aligns across 9 bases. Germline CDR1 MNHEY, CDR2 SVGAGI. The V gene end was trimmed by 6 bases and the J gene end by 3 bases; junction bases not matched to a gene: 3. This CDR3 spans 13 amino acids. CDR3 coding DNA: TGTGCCAGCAGCAAGGACAGGGGCTACGAGCAGTACTTC. The encoded protein is CASSKDRGYEQYF.

The chain uses TRBV19 and TRBJ2-7, with D possibly being TRBD2 (5 bases). The germline V and J ends were trimmed by 2 bases and 3 bases, with 11 bases remaining between them. From germline, CDR1 is LNHDA and CDR2 SQIVND (reference sequence). This CDR3 has 14 residues. The chain's CDR3 is CASSISGIVYEQYF. For the CDR3, the DNA is TGTGCCAGTAGTATAAGCGGAATTGTCTACGAGCAGTACTTC.

The rearrangement links TRBV6-5 to TRBJ1-2; TRBD1 might be the D (6 bases). This CDR3 region has 13 residues. CDR1 and CDR2 (germline): MNHEY, SVGAGI. V shed 6 bases and J shed 2 bases, with 10 bases lying between them. The CDR3 nucleotides read TGTGCCAGCAGCAATGACAGGAACTATGGCTACACCTTC. The encoded protein is CASSNDRNYGYTF.

V and J are TRBV4-1 and TRBJ1-2; D is ambiguous. CDR3 length equals 16 residues. Germline V gene lookup returns CDR1 MGHRA and CDR2 YSYEKL. Trimming shortened V by 1 base and J by 3 bases, and 15 bases separated the two germline ends. In DNA, the CDR3 is TGCGCCAGCAGCCAAGCAGCCGGCAGCCAACACTATGGCTACACCTTC. Protein sequence: CASSQAAGSQHYGYTF.